Below, 13 T cell receptor beta chains from the same sample are listed, as sequenced in a study of a mutant IDH1 vaccine in newly diagnosed glioma. Some clones are missing from TCRdb's copy, which holds only in-frame ones; the method was immunoSEQ multiplex PCR. The sample lists about 10,000 clones, about 81% seen once, with about a sixth in the top ten. The time point is: week 47, end of study. Alongside topical imiquimod, each dose of vaccine comprised 300 ug of mutant IDH1 20-mer peptide. These receptors have no known antigen. Sequencing was performed on PBMCs, taken from a glioma patient whose treatment included an IDH1 peptide vaccine. The receptor source for this set is a man aged 25 to 40 with glioma.

This chain joins TRBV7-2 and TRBJ2-1, with TRBD1 matching over 7 bases. The CDR3 runs 14 residues. Germline values: CDR1 SGHTA, CDR2 FQGNSA. Trimming took 4 bases from V and 9 from J; bases not matched to a gene: 9. CDR3 nucleotide sequence: TGTGCCAGCAGCTCGAGACAGGGTCATCTTGAGCAGTTCTTC. Its protein is CASSSRQGHLEQFF.

The genes are TRBV20-1 and TRBJ2-3; D not resolved. Germline CDR1 DFQATT, CDR2 SNEGSKA (reference sequence). The CDR3 contains 11 residues. Trimming took 1 base from V and 6 from J, leaving 5 bases between them. The CDR3 sequence is CSARGSDTQYF. CDR3 DNA: TGCAGTGCTAGAGGGTCGGATACGCAGTATTTT.

The chain uses TRBV7-2 and TRBJ1-1; D uncertain. CDR1 SGHTA and CDR2 FQGNSA come from the germline V gene. The ends were cut back, 2 bases at V and 4 bases at J, with 8 bases in the middle. The CDR3 length is 13 residues. This CDR3 is CASSLSQSTEAFF. The CDR3 nucleotides read TGTGCCAGCAGCTTATCGCAGTCCACTGAAGCTTTCTTT.

This chain joins TRBV27 and TRBJ1-1; tentatively, D is TRBD1 (5 bases). CDR1 is MNHEY, CDR2 SMNVEV, per germline (reference sequence). This CDR3 is 14 amino acids long. V shed 6 bases and J shed 6 bases, with 17 bases lying between them. For the CDR3, the DNA is TGTGCCAGCAGCCTCAAAGCTTGGGGGGCTGAAGCTTTCTTT. Its protein is CASSLKAWGAEAFF.

Only one count was recorded for this clone. The CDR3, as DNA: TGTGCCAGCAGTTTATGGCAGGGGGCTGAGGAGCAGTACTTC. Residues: CASSLWQGAEEQYF. The chain combines TRBV27 with TRBJ2-7; 8 bases fit TRBD1. CDR3 length: 14 amino acids. Germline values: CDR1 MNHEY, CDR2 SMNVEV (reference sequence). Trimming took 1 base from V and 7 from J; bases not matched to a gene: 6.

The sample holds one count of this clone. The CDR3 loop is CASSFSDTSYEQYF. CDR3 DNA sequence: TGTGCCAGCAGCTTCTCGGACACCTCCTACGAGCAGTACTTC. The gene calls are TRBV6-5 and TRBJ2-7, with D perhaps matching TRBD1 (5 bases). This CDR3 has 14 amino acids. Germline CDR1 and CDR2: MNHEY and SVGAGI. Trimming left V 6 bases short and J 0 bases short, with 12 bases between.

The V gene is TRBV4-1, the J gene TRBJ2-7, with D unresolved. The germline CDR1 and CDR2 sequences are MGHRA and YSYEKL. The CDR3 consists of 13 residues. Trimming left V 0 bases short and J 2 bases short, with 5 bases between. CDR3 bases: TGCGCCAGCAGCCAAGACGCCCCCTACGAGCAGTACTTC. As protein: CASSQDAPYEQYF.

In its sample, this clone was seen once. The chain carries TRBV5-1 and TRBJ2-5; D is possibly TRBD1 (6 bases). V shed 2 bases and J shed 2 bases, with 10 bases lying between them. CDR1 is SGHRS and CDR2 is YFSETQ in the germline V gene. CDR3 length: 14 amino acids. Here the CDR3 reads CASSFSGTQETQYF. The CDR3 DNA is TGCGCCAGCAGCTTTTCAGGGACACAAGAGACCCAGTACTTC.

J is TRBJ2-1 and V is TRBV25-1; 10 bases map to TRBD2. Germline V gives CDR1 MGHDK, CDR2 SYGVNS. V trimming: 4 bases; J trimming: 9 bases; junction bases outside the gene matches: 12. CDR3 length: 16 amino acids. The CDR3 DNA reads as TGTGCCAGCAGTGGACTAGCGGGCGGCACCCAAGGTGAGCAGTTCTTC. It yields the protein CASSGLAGGTQGEQFF.

This rearrangement joins TRBV15 to TRBJ2-2; weak D call: TRBD1 (6 bases). The CDR3 runs 18 residues. V lost 3 bases, J lost 2 bases, and 19 bases lay in between. CDR1 and CDR2 (germline): LNHNV, YYDKDF (reference sequence). The CDR3 coding sequence is TGTGCCACCAGCAGGTTCCTTACCGACAGGAGCAACACCGGGGAGCTGTTTTTT. The encoded protein is CATSRFLTDRSNTGELFF.

The chain employs TRBV7-9 and TRBJ2-7; D assignment may be TRBD1 or TRBD2 (5 bases each). V was trimmed by 5 bases and J by 1 base, leaving 21 bases between them. CDR3 length: 17 residues. The germline CDR1 and CDR2 sequences are SEHNR and FQNEAQ (reference sequence). Written as DNA, the CDR3 is TGTGCCAGCAGCCCCCGCAAGTCCGGGGCGGATTCCTACGAGCAGTACTTC. This codes for CASSPRKSGADSYEQYF.

The chain links TRBV6-6 to TRBJ2-7; D gene uncertain. CDR3 length equals 15 residues. Per the germline V gene, CDR1 is MNHNY and CDR2 is SVGAGI (reference sequence). Trimming took 7 bases from V and 0 from J, leaving 16 bases between them. The CDR3 protein is CASTDAAKSSYEQYF. In DNA, the CDR3 is TGTGCCAGCACTGACGCGGCAAAGAGCTCCTACGAGCAGTACTTC.

The chain combines TRBV12-5 with TRBJ1-5; D call uncertain. Between the trimmed V and J ends, which lost 6 bases and 5 bases, there was a span of 14 bases. From germline, CDR1 is LGHNT and CDR2 FRNRAP. CDR3 length: 14 amino acids. DNA for the CDR3: TGTGCTAGTGGCCTGACGGAGGTGTATCAGCCCCAGCATTTT. Encoded protein: CASGLTEVYQPQHF.